The clone carrying this TCR beta chain was counted ten times or more. Its cognate antigen is unknown. These data come from a study of T cells in Graves' hyperthyroidism and ophthalmopathy. There were TCR beta CDR3 regions amplified from RNA transcripts. When the TCR CDR3 underwent first-round RT-PCR, the HTBI primer set was used. TCRdb processed the multiplex PCR reads anew with MiXCR; each CDR3 protein has one entry. The data show some 620,000 distinct CDR3 sequences, with around 15% seen just once and 3% to 4.5% held by the top ten. Notes on the study in general: Using 13 V-J features, a model discriminated ophthalmopathy from stable hyperthyroidism.

Germline CDR1 reads MDHEN; CDR2 reads SYDVKM. The J segment lost 1 base and the V segment lost 3 bases, leaving 4 bases of the junction unmatched. This CDR3 is built from 15 residues. This clonotype originated in a woman aged 25 to 39 with Graves' hyperthyroidism. The gene calls are TRBV28 and TRBJ1-1, with 8 bases identical to TRBD1. The source material was blood. In DNA, the CDR3 is TGTGCCAGCAGTTTTTCAGACAGGGGGAACACTGAAGCTTTCTTT. The encoded protein is CASSFSDRGNTEAFF.